This TCR beta chain was identified during a study of response to subunit inactivated influenza vaccine. Each CDR3 protein gets one entry after TCRdb re-called the RT-PCR reads with MiXCR. This repertoire shows about 540,000 distinct CDR3 sequences, roughly 25% found once; its top ten account for roughly 2.8%. This clonotype showed up just a few times. The antigen is undetermined. Broader study findings: There was a suggestion from the authors that each seasonal influenza vaccination recruits few new T cells.

The CDR3 is made up of 14 amino acids. With V trimmed by 3 bases and J by 2 bases, 1 base remained unmatched. Per the germline V gene, CDR1 is DFQATT and CDR2 is SNEGSKA (reference sequence). The same specimen was also included in a second study, on T cells expressing NK-cell markers. That study adds: 5'RACE template switching with UMIs generated TCR beta cDNA.

Here the sequenced sample was CD4+ T cells sorted from PBMCs, taken roughly 12 days after vaccination. J is TRBJ2-6 and V is TRBV20-1; 7 bases agree with TRBD1. This TCR was sampled from a man between 45 and 60 years old who received an inactivated influenza vaccine. The CDR3 loop is CSARGTAGANVLTF. In DNA, the CDR3 is TGCAGTGCTAGGGGGACAGCTGGGGCCAACGTCCTGACTTTC.